The present TCR beta chain was sequenced within a study of T cell repertoires in cytomegalovirus infection. Overall study: CMV epitopes, recently identified HLA-C-restricted and well-studied HLA-B-restricted, were used. Both CMV infection and a matching HLA type were indicated by public TCR beta signatures.

TCRdb used MiXCR to reprocess the reads, holding one entry per CDR3 protein. The top ten clones hold around 13% of a sample with some 800,000 distinct CDR3 sequences, almost 30% of them seen once. Study-wide points: Public TCR beta family frequency separated CMV-and-HLA carriers, including in an independent cohort.

A remark on this clonotype: Its antigen is not known.

Trimming shortened V by 5 bases and J by 1 base, and 9 bases separated the two germline ends. The CDR3 is 14 residues long. Germline assignment: CDR1 SGHTA and CDR2 FQGNSA. The sequencing here drew on cultured CD8+ T cells from PBMCs, taken from culture after CMV antigen stimulation. The chain has TRBV7-2 and TRBJ1-5; D remains ambiguous. This clonotype originated in a human donor in good health (CMV status not recorded). Some clones in this sample may be carry-over from other donors' samples. The CDR3 DNA is TGTGCCAGCAGCCAGACACTAAGCAATCAGCCCCAGCATTTT. Translation: CASSQTLSNQPQHF.